The entry below describes one TCR beta chain. The antigen is not known. The data derive from a study of shared clonotypes between healthy human individuals. Whole-study context: CD4 naive cells filled three plates per donor, CD4 memory three, CD8 naive two and CD8 memory one.

The input for sorted-subset replicate PCRs was 200 ng DNA, tens of thousands of T cell genomes. Sequencing used immunoSEQ multiplex PCR; TCRdb keeps in-frame clones, though not all of them. The sample lists around 980,000 clones; around 78% were seen once. Study-level results: The sole specimen, blood, was sampled, and tissue repertoires likely differ.

The sequenced material came from memory CD4+ T cells from PBMCs. Subset: CD45RA-negative fraction. The sequence was collected from a man in his late teens or twenties in good health. Some clones in this sample may be carry-over from other donors' samples.

The CDR3 DNA reads TGTGCCATAGCTGGACTAGCGAAAGATACGCAGTATTTT. It translates to CAIAGLAKDTQYF. The rearrangement joins TRBV10-3 to TRBJ2-3; 9 bases fit TRBD2. V trimming: 9 bases; J trimming: 5 bases; junction bases outside the gene matches: 6. The CDR3 loop spans 13 amino acids. CDR1 ENHRY and CDR2 SYGVKD come from the germline V gene.